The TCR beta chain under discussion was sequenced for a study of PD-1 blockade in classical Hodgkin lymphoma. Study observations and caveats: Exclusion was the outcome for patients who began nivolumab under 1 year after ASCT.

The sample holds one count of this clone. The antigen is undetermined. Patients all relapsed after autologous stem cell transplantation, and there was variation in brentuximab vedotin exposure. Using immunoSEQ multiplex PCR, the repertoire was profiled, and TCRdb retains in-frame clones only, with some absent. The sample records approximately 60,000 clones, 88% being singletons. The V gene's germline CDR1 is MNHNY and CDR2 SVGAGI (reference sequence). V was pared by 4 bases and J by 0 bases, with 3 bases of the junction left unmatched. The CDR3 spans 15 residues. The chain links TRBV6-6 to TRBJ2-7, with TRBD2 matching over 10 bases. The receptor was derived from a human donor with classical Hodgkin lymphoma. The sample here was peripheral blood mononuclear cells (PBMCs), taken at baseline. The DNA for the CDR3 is TGTGCCAGCAGTTCACTAGCGGGATTCTCCTACGAGCAGTACTTC. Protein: CASSSLAGFSYEQYF.